This T cell receptor beta chain was documented in a study of beta chain features in type 1 diabetes. This clone has a single count. The trim removed 3 bases at V and 3 bases at J, leaving 5 bases unmatched. Germline assignment: CDR1 SEHNR and CDR2 FQNEAQ (reference sequence). This CDR3 region has 16 residues. Since all of the isolated RNA was reverse transcribed, expressed TCRB transcripts were what got sequenced. The repertoire was sequenced with immunoSEQ multiplex PCR; TCRdb's copy has only in-frame clones and lacks some. Counted here are hundreds of thousands of clones, about 12% occurring once; the ten biggest clones make up roughly 0.017%.

Source material: naive CD4+ T cells from blood. This receptor was taken from a man between 18 and 35 years old in good health. The chain joins TRBV7-9 to TRBJ2-1, with 10 bases lining up with TRBD2. The CDR3, as DNA: TGTGCCAGCAGCTTGGGCGGACTAGCGGTCTACAATGAGCAGTTCTTC. Protein product: CASSLGGLAVYNEQFF.